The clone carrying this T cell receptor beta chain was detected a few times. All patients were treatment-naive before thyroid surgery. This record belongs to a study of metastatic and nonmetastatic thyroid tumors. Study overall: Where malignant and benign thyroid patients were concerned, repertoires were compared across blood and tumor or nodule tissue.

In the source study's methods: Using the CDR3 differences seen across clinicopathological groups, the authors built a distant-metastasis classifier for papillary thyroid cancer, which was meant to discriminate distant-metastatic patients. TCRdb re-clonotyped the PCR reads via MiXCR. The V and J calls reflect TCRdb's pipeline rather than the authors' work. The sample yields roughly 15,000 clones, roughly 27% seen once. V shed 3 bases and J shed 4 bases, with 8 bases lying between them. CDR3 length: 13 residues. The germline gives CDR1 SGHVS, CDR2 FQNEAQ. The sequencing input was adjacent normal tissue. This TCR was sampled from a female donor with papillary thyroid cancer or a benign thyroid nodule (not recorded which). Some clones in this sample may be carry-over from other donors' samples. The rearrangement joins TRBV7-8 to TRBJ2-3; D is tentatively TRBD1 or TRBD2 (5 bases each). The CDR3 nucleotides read TGTGCCAGCAGCTTGCAGGGACCAGATACGCAGTATTTT. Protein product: CASSLQGPDTQYF.